This T cell receptor beta chain was documented in a study of Ad26.COV2.S vaccination and SARS-CoV-2 variants. Study results and caveats: Total responses of T cells may have been underestimated by the analyses of TCR breadth and depth. Responses of spike-specific T cells (both CD8+ and CD4+) reportedly showed substantial breadth after vaccination. It was vaccine recipients, not placebo recipients, who had the higher spike-specific TCR breadth.

Only in-frame clones appear in the TCRdb table, and some are missing; sequencing was by immunoSEQ multiplex PCR. Found here are some 180,000 clones, roughly 87% of them singletons; the top ten hold under 7.5%. The count of this clone is one. Its antigen is unknown. There are 18 residues in the CDR3. After removal of 5 bases from V and 0 bases from J, the junction contained 11 bases not matched to a gene. CDR1 and CDR2 from the germline V gene are LNHNV and YYDKDF (reference sequence). The sequence derives from a human donor who had recovered from COVID-19. This specimen was peripheral blood, taken after recovery from COVID-19. V usage is TRBV15 and J usage is TRBJ1-3; 9 bases are a match to TRBD1. In DNA form, the CDR3 reads TGTGCCACCAGCGGATACCGGGACAGGGTTTACTCTGGAAACACCATATATTTT. Amino acid sequence: CATSGYRDRVYSGNTIYF.